Listed here are 10 T cell receptor beta chains from one sample, sequenced in a study of regulatory T cells in long-lasting Graves disease. Investigators prepared the TCR beta libraries by applying iRepertoire HTBI primers and Arm-PCR of CDR3 regions. One entry per CDR3 protein, called by TCRdb with MiXCR from the multiplex PCR reads. The data contain approximately 350,000 distinct CDR3 sequences, approximately 16% of them singletons. Time point noted: newly diagnosed GD, antithyroid drugs for less than 3 months. Scientists built the TCR library using RNA that was extracted from PBMCs. Another study also made use of these data, one on T cells in Graves' hyperthyroidism and ophthalmopathy.

The input for sequencing was peripheral blood mononuclear cells (PBMCs), taken at new diagnosis, from a patient treated with antithyroid drugs. The receptors were sampled from a man in his forties with Graves disease.

This rearrangement joins TRBV5-5 to TRBJ2-6; 10 positions agree with TRBD1. Germline-derived CDR1 and CDR2 are SGHKS and YYEKEE (reference sequence). Trimming removed 7 bases from V and 4 bases from J; junction bases left unmatched: 8. This CDR3 region has 16 residues. In nucleotides, the CDR3 is TGTGCCAGCGGCCAGGACAGGGGGTCCGGGGCCAACGTCCTGACTTTC. Its translation: CASGQDRGSGANVLTF.

Of note for this clonotype: This sequence may be a read error, since a much larger clone differs from it by one base. This chain links TRBV2 with TRBJ2-6, with TRBD1 matching 10 bases. This CDR3 is 17 amino acids long. Germline V gene data show CDR1 as SNHLY and CDR2 as FYNNEI. With 6 bases clipped from V and 0 bases from J, the junction kept 5 bases outside the gene matches. In nucleotides, the CDR3 is TGTGCCAGCAGGGGACGGACAGGGGGCTCTGGGGCCAACGTCCTGACTTTC. Translated: CASRGRTGGSGANVLTF. Based on the CDR3 plus reference TRBV2 and TRBJ2-6, the full variable domain is EPEVTQTPSHQVTQMGQEVILRCVPISNHLYFYWYRQILGQKVEFLVSFYNNEISEKSEIFDDQFSVERPDGSNFTLKIRSTKLEDSAMYFCASRGRTGGSGANVLTFGAGSRLTVL.

This clonotype was counted a few times. This chain connects TRBV6-5 to TRBJ2-1; a possible D gene is TRBD2 (6 bases). The CDR3 has 16 amino acids. V dropped 2 bases and J dropped 0 bases, with 11 bases sitting between them. Germline CDR1 MNHEY, CDR2 SVGAGI. This CDR3 is CASSYDRGSSYNEQFF. CDR3 DNA sequence: TGTGCCAGCAGTTACGACCGGGGGAGCTCCTACAATGAGCAGTTCTTC.

At least ten counts were recorded for this clonotype. At one boundary the junction diverges from the germline segment, which might be a read error. The chain couples TRBV19 to TRBJ1-5; D gene uncertain. This CDR3 is 13 amino acids long. Germline V gene lookup returns CDR1 LNHDA and CDR2 SQIVND (reference sequence). The CDR3 bases are TGTGCCAGCAGTATAGGACGGGATCAGCCCCAGCATTTT. This sequence encodes CASSIGRDQPQHF. The full variable domain, in which reference TRBV19 and TRBJ1-5 provide the parts outside the CDR3, is DGGITQSPKYLFRKEGQNVTLSCEQNLNHDAMYWYRQDPGQGLRLIYYSQIVNDFQKGDIAEGYSVSREKKESFPLTVTSAQKNPTAFYLCASSIGRDQPQHFGDGTRLSIL.

This clonotype has a count of ten or more. Sequence at one end of the junction differs from germline and may be a read error. The gene calls are TRBV9 and TRBJ1-1; 10 bases map to TRBD1. The CDR3 loop spans 17 amino acids. In germline, CDR1 is SGDLS, CDR2 YYNGEE. The CDR3 protein is CASSRSRDRGRNTEAFF. The CDR3 region has the DNA TGCGCCAGCAGCCGCAGCCGGGACAGGGGACGGAACACTGAAGCTTTCTTT.

This clonotype showed up many times. The J gene is TRBJ2-1, the V gene TRBV20-1; D may correspond to TRBD1 or TRBD2 (5 bases each). Trimming cost V 6 bases and J 5 bases, with 17 bases left between them. Germline V CDR1 and CDR2: DFQATT, SNEGSKA (reference sequence). CDR3 size: 14 residues. The CDR3 loop reads CSATRDPWDNEQFF. The CDR3, as DNA: TGCAGTGCCACCCGGGACCCGTGGGACAATGAGCAGTTCTTC.

This clonotype was seen a few times. The chain employs TRBV6-1 and TRBJ1-6; unclear D gene. CDR1 MNHNS and CDR2 SASEGT come from the germline V gene. There are 14 residues in the CDR3. V was trimmed by 5 bases and J by 7 bases, leaving 12 bases between them. CDR3 sequence: CASSQRGSNSPLHF. In nucleotides, the CDR3 is TGTGCCAGCAGTCAACGCGGCTCAAATTCACCCCTCCACTTT.

There are a few counts of this clonotype. The chain employs TRBV24-1 and TRBJ2-1, with D perhaps TRBD1 (5 bases). The CDR3 covers 13 residues. V lost 4 bases to trimming and J lost 6 bases, with 9 bases between them. CDR1 is KGHDR and CDR2 is SFDVKD in the germline V gene. The CDR3 sequence is CATSEAGLNEQFF. The CDR3 DNA sequence: TGTGCCACCAGTGAGGCAGGGCTCAATGAGCAGTTCTTC.

This clonotype was picked up many times. This chain uses TRBV20-1 with TRBJ1-6, with D perhaps TRBD1 (6 bases). Germline V gene sequence: CDR1 DFQATT, CDR2 SNEGSKA (reference sequence). The CDR3 is made up of 13 amino acids. V lost 5 bases and J 7 bases, leaving 12 bases between the germline ends. The CDR3 nucleotides read TGCAGTGCTCATGACAGGCCCAATTCACCCCTCCACTTT. Its translation is CSAHDRPNSPLHF.

This clonotype has a handful of counts. Just one base apart from a much larger clone, this may be a read error. The chain is built from TRBV7-9 and TRBJ2-7; D is unresolved. V lost 3 bases to trimming and J lost 7 bases, with 16 bases between them. Germline assignment: CDR1 SEHNR and CDR2 FQNEAQ (reference sequence). The CDR3 loop spans 14 amino acids. CDR3 loop: CASSFALAYNEQYF. The DNA for the CDR3 is TGTGCCAGCAGCTTCGCTTTGGCTTACAATGAGCAGTACTTC.